This T cell receptor beta chain was captured in a study of spatial heterogeneity in lung cancer. Study as a whole: Detection consistently yielded more beta chains than alpha chains.

This clonotype came up many times. What it binds is unknown. V lost 5 bases, J lost 5 bases, and 16 bases lay in between. CDR3 size: 15 residues. Per germline, CDR1 DFQATT and CDR2 SNEGSKA (reference sequence). Findings and limits, study-wide: Detection of ubiquitous tumor TCRs in blood was higher at resection than follow-up.

Time point reported: sample taken at primary tumor resection. Material for sequencing was whole RNA from tumor, nontumor lung or frozen PBMC, left unsorted. TCRdb passed the 5' RACE reads through MiXCR, listing each CDR3 protein once. In the table there are tens of thousands of distinct CDR3 sequences, about 9.4% of which are singletons. The rearrangement joins TRBV20-1 to TRBJ1-6; D gene unclear. The sequence derives from a male donor with early-stage non-small cell lung cancer. Sequenced material: PBMCs, taken at surgery. CDR3 region: CSASPGRNNNSPLHF. For the CDR3, the DNA is TGCAGTGCTTCCCCAGGACGGAATAATAATTCACCCCTCCACTTT.